The TCR beta chain under discussion was sequenced for a study of cytomegalovirus exposure and HLA in healthy donors. For the study at large: Earlier results showed 90 million to 120 million unique TCR beta sequences derived from some 180 million T cells. Early released data had about 80 million unique TCRs, all coming from HLA-typed donors.

The CDR3 loop spans 10 amino acids. Germline V gene data show CDR1 as WNHNN and CDR2 as SYGVQD (reference sequence). V shed 11 bases and J shed 8 bases, with 7 bases lying between them. Overall study findings and caveats: The presence/absence work took it that sequencing depth was about the same across donors.

It was with 60 Vbeta and 13 Jbeta primers that the PCR ran. Profiled with immunoSEQ multiplex PCR; TCRdb holds only in-frame clones, not every one. This sample has approximately 190,000 clones; 75% to 80% occur once, and the top ten carry 13% to 15%. Note on this clone: The antigen is undetermined.

Sequenced sample: PBMCs. The rearrangement links TRBV10-1 to TRBJ1-6; D is uncertain. This TCR derives from a woman in her 30s in good health and CMV-seropositive. The CDR3 sequence: CAPGDSPLHF. The CDR3 DNA reads TGCGCCCCCGGGGATTCACCCCTCCACTTT.